This T cell receptor beta chain appears in the sequencing data of a study of shared clonotypes between healthy human individuals. Study-wide findings and caveats: Generation probabilities were higher for clonotypes shared across all four sorted-subset donors than for unshared ones.

The donors were adults (healthy and HIV-negative) with no recent acute infections or vaccinations. The CDR3 runs to 16 residues. CDR1 KGHSH and CDR2 LQKENI come from the germline V gene. Trimming took 2 bases from V and 5 from J, leaving 16 bases between them. The assay was immunoSEQ multiplex PCR, and TCRdb's table has in-frame clones only and misses some. Of 150,000 to 200,000 clones in the sample, roughly 91% are singletons; the top ten hold 0.067%. A word on this clone: No antigen is known for it.

This TCR was recovered from a woman aged 25 to 39 in good health. This chain uses TRBV18 with TRBJ2-1; tentatively, D is TRBD2 (6 bases). The sequenced material came from naive CD4+ T cells sorted from blood. Specified subset: CD45RA+ positively selected. The CDR3 sequence is CASSPYGPGADNEQFF. As DNA, the CDR3 is TGTGCCAGCTCACCATATGGTCCGGGAGCCGACAATGAGCAGTTCTTC.